This T cell receptor (beta chain) was sequenced in a study of CD8+CD57+ T cells in acquired aplastic anemia. Using genomic DNA as the template, TCR beta VDJ and CDR3 profiling was carried out. One entry per CDR3 protein, called by TCRdb with MiXCR from the reads. The sample has some 200,000 distinct CDR3 sequences, 65% seen once. Patients selected for sequencing had displayed CD8+CD57+ cell expansion by flow cytometry. The CDR3 runs to 16 residues. Trimming took 2 bases from V and 0 from J, leaving 12 bases between them. CDR1 and CDR2 from the germline V gene are SGDLS and YYNGEE. This receptor was identified in a human donor with aplastic anemia. The chain is built from TRBV9 and TRBJ1-3; no definite D call. The sample comprised sorted CD4+, CD8+, or CD8+CD57+ T cells (not recorded which) from PBMCs. The CDR3 DNA reads as TGTGCCAGCAGCGTTACAGTGGCCGGCTCTGGAAACACCATATATTTT. It yields the protein CASSVTVAGSGNTIYF.